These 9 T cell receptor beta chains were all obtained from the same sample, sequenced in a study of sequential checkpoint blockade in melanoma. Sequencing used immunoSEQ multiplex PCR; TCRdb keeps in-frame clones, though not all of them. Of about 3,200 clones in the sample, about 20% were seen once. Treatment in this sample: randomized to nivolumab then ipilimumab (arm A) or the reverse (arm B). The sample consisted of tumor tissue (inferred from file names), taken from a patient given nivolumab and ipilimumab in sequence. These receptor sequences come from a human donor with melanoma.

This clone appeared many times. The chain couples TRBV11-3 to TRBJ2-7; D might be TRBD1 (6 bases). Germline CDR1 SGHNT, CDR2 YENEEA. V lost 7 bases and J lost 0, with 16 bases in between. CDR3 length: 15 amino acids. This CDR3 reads CASNSLTGISYEQYF. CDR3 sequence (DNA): TGTGCCAGCAACTCGTTGACAGGCATCTCCTACGAGCAGTACTTC.

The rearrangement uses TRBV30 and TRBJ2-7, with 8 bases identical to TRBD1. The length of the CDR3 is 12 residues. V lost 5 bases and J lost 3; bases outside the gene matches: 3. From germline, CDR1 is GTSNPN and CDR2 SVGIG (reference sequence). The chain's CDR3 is CAWGQGIYEQYF. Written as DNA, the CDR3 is TGTGCCTGGGGACAGGGAATCTACGAGCAGTACTTC.

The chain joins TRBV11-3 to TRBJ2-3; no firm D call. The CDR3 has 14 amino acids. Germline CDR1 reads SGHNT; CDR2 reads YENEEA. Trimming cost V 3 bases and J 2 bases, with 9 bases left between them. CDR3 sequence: CASSFDHSTDTQYF. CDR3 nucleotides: TGTGCCAGCAGCTTTGACCACTCCACAGATACGCAGTATTTT.

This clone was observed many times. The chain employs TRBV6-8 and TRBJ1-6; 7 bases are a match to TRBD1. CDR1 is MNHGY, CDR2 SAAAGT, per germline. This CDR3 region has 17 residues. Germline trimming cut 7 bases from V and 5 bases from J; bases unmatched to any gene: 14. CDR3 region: CASTSIFDRADNSPLHF. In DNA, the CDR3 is TGTGCCAGCACCTCCATATTTGACAGGGCTGATAATTCACCCCTCCACTTT.

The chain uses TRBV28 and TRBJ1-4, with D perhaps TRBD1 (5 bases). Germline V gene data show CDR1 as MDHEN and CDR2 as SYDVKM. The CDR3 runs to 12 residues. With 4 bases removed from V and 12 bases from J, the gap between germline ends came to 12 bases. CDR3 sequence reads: CASSSPTDQLFF. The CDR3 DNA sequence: TGTGCCAGCAGTTCCCCGACAGATCAACTGTTTTTT.

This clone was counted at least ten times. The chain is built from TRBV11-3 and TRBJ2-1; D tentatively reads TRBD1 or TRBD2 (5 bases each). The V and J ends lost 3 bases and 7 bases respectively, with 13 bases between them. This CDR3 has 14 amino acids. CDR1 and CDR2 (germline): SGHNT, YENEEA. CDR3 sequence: CASSFHRDPNEQFF. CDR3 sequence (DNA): TGTGCCAGCAGCTTCCACCGGGACCCAAATGAGCAGTTCTTC.

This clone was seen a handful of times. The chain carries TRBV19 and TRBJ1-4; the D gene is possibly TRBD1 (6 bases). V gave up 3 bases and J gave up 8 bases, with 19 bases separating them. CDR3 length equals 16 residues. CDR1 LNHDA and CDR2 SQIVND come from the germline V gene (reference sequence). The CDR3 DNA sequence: TGTGCCAGTAGTATTCCCCGGGGGCCCGATCGGGAAAAACTGTTTTTT. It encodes CASSIPRGPDREKLFF.

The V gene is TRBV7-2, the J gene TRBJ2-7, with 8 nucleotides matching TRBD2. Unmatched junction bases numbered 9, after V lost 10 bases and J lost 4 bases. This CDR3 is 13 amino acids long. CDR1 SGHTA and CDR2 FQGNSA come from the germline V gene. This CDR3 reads CATRTGGDYEQYF. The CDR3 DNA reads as TGTGCCACCCGCACGGGGGGGGATTACGAGCAGTACTTC.

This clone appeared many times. The chain's CDR3 is CASSPSFWGVQGRETEAFF. The CDR3 coding sequence is TGTGCCAGCAGCCCCTCATTTTGGGGGGTACAGGGGCGGGAGACTGAAGCTTTCTTT. The rearrangement links TRBV11-3 to TRBJ1-1; 7 positions match TRBD1. With 5 bases clipped from V and 5 bases from J, the junction kept 23 bases outside the gene matches. The CDR3 sequence is 19 residues long. Germline V gene lookup returns CDR1 SGHNT and CDR2 YENEEA.